Listed below are T cell receptor beta chains from one sample, sequenced in a study of blood T cell repertoires in COVID-19. Here immunoSEQ multiplex PCR was the method, and the copy in TCRdb shows in-frame clones only, minus some. The sample records 250,000 to 350,000 clones, 70% to 90% being singletons. Sequencing was carried out using peripheral blood. These receptor sequences come from a young woman who had recovered from COVID-19. CDR3s include the opening cysteine and the closing phenylalanine or tryptophan. The order of the fields is J gene, clone size, V gene, D gene, CDR3 protein, CDR3 DNA. The D gene is left open where the match is weak. The listing skips clone size in some rows; elsewhere it reads once, few, many or a size class.

TRBJ2-1 | - | TRBV6-5 | - | CASSYSPDSYNEQFF | TGTGCCAGCAGTTACTCGCCGGACAGCTACAATGAGCAGTTCTTC
TRBJ2-7 | - | TRBV7-9 | - | CASSLASGHREQYF | TGTGCCAGCAGCTTAGCGTCAGGGCATCGCGAGCAGTACTTC
TRBJ1-4 | - | TRBV7-9 | - | CASSLGGGYEKLFF | TGTGCCAGCAGCTTAGGTGGCGGTTATGAAAAACTGTTTTTT
TRBJ1-3 | - | TRBV3-1/TRBV3-2 | - | CASSQDSGPGNTIYF | TGTGCCAGCAGCCAAGATTCTGGGCCTGGAAACACCATATATTTT
TRBJ1-4 | - | TRBV28 | - | CASSYYQGFEKLFF | TGTGCCAGCAGTTATTATCAGGGTTTTGAAAAACTGTTTTTT
TRBJ1-2 | - | TRBV7-2 | - | CASREQGRGYGYTF | TGTGCCAGCAGAGAACAGGGAAGAGGCTATGGCTACACCTTC
TRBJ1-1 | - | TRBV27 | - | CASRAGVLTEAFF | TGTGCCAGCCGAGCCGGAGTTCTTACTGAAGCTTTCTTT
TRBJ1-2 | - | TRBV19 | - | CASSPRTDGYTF | TGTGCCAGTAGTCCTCGGACAGATGGCTACACCTTC
TRBJ1-5 | - | TRBV2 | - | CASSVAKGNQPQHF | TGTGCCAGCAGTGTTGCGAAAGGCAATCAGCCCCAGCATTTT
TRBJ1-5 | - | TRBV2 | - | CASSSQGWGQPQHF | TGTGCCAGCAGTTCCCAGGGCTGGGGTCAGCCCCAGCATTTT
TRBJ2-4 | - | TRBV4-2 | - | CASSQEGGHQYF | TGTGCCAGCAGCCAAGAAGGGGGACATCAGTACTTC
TRBJ2-2 | - | TRBV7-3 | TRBD1 | CASSPDRGAGELFF | TGTGCCAGCAGCCCAGACAGGGGGGCCGGGGAGCTGTTTTTT
TRBJ1-5 | - | TRBV2 | - | CASSGDNQPQHF | TGTGCCAGCAGTGGCGACAATCAGCCCCAGCATTTT
TRBJ1-5 | - | TRBV2 | - | CASSEQGGGQPQHF | TGTGCCAGCAGTGAACAGGGAGGGGGGCAGCCCCAGCATTTT
TRBJ2-5 | many | TRBV5-1 | - | CASSLQNAIQETQYF | TGCGCCAGCAGCTTGCAGAACGCAATCCAAGAGACCCAGTACTTC
TRBJ2-7 | - | TRBV27 | TRBD1 | CASSPNTGTGSDEQYF | TGTGCCAGCAGTCCGAATACCGGGACAGGGAGCGACGAGCAGTACTTC
TRBJ2-1 | - | TRBV4-2 | TRBD1 | CASRPTGGSYNEQFF | TGTGCCAGCAGGCCTACAGGGGGCTCCTACAATGAGCAGTTCTTC
TRBJ1-2 | - | TRBV7-6 | TRBD1 | CASSPGQGGYYGYTF | TGTGCCAGCAGCCCTGGACAGGGAGGCTACTATGGCTACACCTTC
TRBJ1-6 | - | TRBV2 | TRBD1 | CASGRQGSYNSPLHF | TGTGCCAGCGGACGACAGGGCTCCTATAATTCACCCCTCCACTTT
TRBJ2-7 | - | TRBV11-2 | TRBD1 | CASSLTGIEQYF | TGTGCCAGCAGCCTGACAGGGATCGAGCAGTACTTC
TRBJ1-1 | - | TRBV6-6 | - | CASRPIGQSNTEAFF | TGTGCCAGCAGACCAATCGGACAGTCGAACACTGAAGCTTTCTTT
TRBJ1-2 | few | TRBV28 | - | CASSLEGGLSYGYTF | TGTGCCAGCAGTTTGGAAGGGGGTCTTTCCTATGGCTACACCTTC
TRBJ2-3 | - | TRBV7-3 | - | CASSLQLGRTDTQYF | TGTGCCAGCAGCCTCCAACTGGGGCGCACAGATACGCAGTATTTT
TRBJ2-5 | once | TRBV2 | TRBD2 | CASSEVGGGRSGETQYF | TGTGCCAGCAGTGAGGTCGGCGGGGGGAGGTCGGGAGAGACCCAGTACTTC
TRBJ1-4 | - | TRBV6-5 | TRBD1 | CASKETGSNEKLFF | TGTGCCAGCAAAGAGACAGGGTCTAATGAAAAACTGTTTTTT
TRBJ2-7 | once | TRBV11-2 | - | CASSHTGSWEQYF | TGTGCCAGCAGCCACACGGGGAGCTGGGAGCAGTACTTC
TRBJ1-1 | - | TRBV28 | - | CASWEGVNTEAFF | TGTGCCAGCTGGGAGGGGGTGAACACTGAAGCTTTCTTT
TRBJ1-6 | - | TRBV5-1 | - | CASSLPGNSPLHF | TGCGCCAGCAGCTTGCCCGGTAATTCACCCCTCCACTTT
TRBJ2-7 | - | TRBV2 | TRBD1 | CASSKTGTGGDEQYF | TGTGCCAGCAGTAAAACCGGGACAGGGGGCGATGAGCAGTACTTC
TRBJ1-2 | once | TRBV5-5 | TRBD1 | CASSLGQGDGYTF | TGTGCCAGCAGCCTGGGACAGGGGGACGGCTACACCTTC
TRBJ1-1 | - | TRBV11-2 | TRBD1 | CASSLVQGAGPTEAFF | TGTGCCAGCAGCTTAGTTCAGGGGGCAGGTCCCACTGAAGCTTTCTTT
TRBJ2-7 | - | TRBV27 | - | CASSLGPLSYEQYF | TGTGCCAGCAGTTTAGGGCCCCTATCCTACGAGCAGTACTTC
TRBJ1-2 | - | TRBV7-9 | - | CASSLALWQGGYTF | TGTGCCAGCAGCTTAGCGCTGTGGCAGGGCGGCTACACCTTC
TRBJ2-7 | - | TRBV7-2 | - | CASSLDARWGATYEQYF | TGTGCCAGCAGCTTAGACGCACGGTGGGGCGCTACCTACGAGCAGTACTTC
TRBJ2-1 | - | TRBV11-3 | TRBD2 | CASSSSGTSGYNEQFF | TGTGCCAGCAGCTCTTCCGGGACTAGCGGCTACAATGAGCAGTTCTTC
TRBJ2-7 | - | TRBV5-1 | - | CASSFETGYEQYF | TGCGCCAGCAGCTTTGAGACAGGCTACGAGCAGTACTTC
TRBJ2-6 | - | TRBV11-3 | TRBD1 | CASSPRTGPWGANVLTF | TGTGCCAGCAGCCCTCGGACAGGCCCTTGGGGGGCCAACGTCCTGACTTTC
TRBJ1-1 | - | TRBV6-4 | - | CASSEGRYTEAFF | TGTGCCAGCAGTGAGGGCAGGTACACTGAAGCTTTCTTT
TRBJ2-5 | - | TRBV29-1 | - | CSVEENRETQYF | TGCAGCGTTGAAGAAAACAGAGAGACCCAGTACTTC
TRBJ2-7 | - | TRBV6-5 | TRBD2 | CASSYLGGGGYEQYF | TGTGCCAGCAGTTACCTTGGCGGGGGGGGCTACGAGCAGTACTTC
TRBJ1-1 | - | TRBV28 | TRBD1 | CASSPVGTGAGNTEAFF | TGTGCCAGCAGTCCCGTGGGGACAGGGGCTGGGAACACTGAAGCTTTCTTT